The 11 T cell receptor beta chains presented below share a single source sample, sequenced in a study of shared clonotypes between healthy human individuals. The method was immunoSEQ multiplex PCR; TCRdb's version includes in-frame clones alone and lacks a portion of them. The repertoire holds about 1.5 million clones, 96% seen once, with about 1.2% in the top ten. Sequencing was carried out using naive CD4+ T cells sorted from blood. Subset of the sample: CD45RA+ positively selected. The receptors stem from a man in his thirties or forties in good health.

The CDR3 DNA sequence: TGTGCCAGCAGCTGGGGGACTAGCGGGAGGGCCGTGTACAATGAGCAGTTCTTC. Its translation is CASSWGTSGRAVYNEQFF. This sequence joins TRBV7-3 and TRBJ2-1, with 16 bases identical to TRBD2. Trimming removed 4 bases from V and 4 bases from J; junction bases left unmatched: 7. The CDR3 consists of 18 residues. From germline, CDR1 is SGHTA and CDR2 FQGTGA.

The V call is TRBV6-1, the J call TRBJ2-2; unclear D gene. Trimming took off 6 bases at V and 3 bases at J, with 11 bases between the two ends. CDR1 is MNHNS, CDR2 SASEGT, per germline. The CDR3 is made up of 14 amino acids. CDR3 bases: TGTGCCAGCAGCCGAGTAGGATACACCGGGGAGCTGTTTTTT. This gives the protein CASSRVGYTGELFF.

This clone is a singleton in its sample. The identical CDR3 is also encoded by other nucleotide sequences in the sample. CDR3 loop: CASSLVAGSSYEQYF. The CDR3 DNA sequence: TGCGCCAGCAGCTTGGTTGCGGGCAGCTCCTACGAGCAGTACTTC. The chain combines TRBV5-1 with TRBJ2-7; a weak D match, TRBD2 (5 bases). V shed 0 bases and J shed 0 bases, with 10 bases lying between them. Germline V gene lookup returns CDR1 SGHRS and CDR2 YFSETQ. CDR3 length: 15 residues.

The chain employs TRBV12-5 and TRBJ1-1; the D gene is possibly TRBD1 (5 bases). Between the trimmed V and J ends, which lost 5 bases and 5 bases, there was a span of 12 bases. CDR1 is LGHNT, CDR2 FRNRAP, per germline. The CDR3 runs to 13 residues. CDR3 coding DNA: TGTGCTAGTGGTAATACGGGGGGTACTGAAGCTTTCTTT. It translates to CASGNTGGTEAFF.

The J gene is TRBJ1-2, the V gene TRBV5-1, with D possibly TRBD1 on 5 matching bases. Germline CDR1 is SGHRS and CDR2 is YFSETQ. The CDR3 runs 14 residues. V lost 4 bases and J lost 4, with 14 bases in between. The CDR3 is CASSPQGLRYGYTF. The CDR3 region has the DNA TGCGCCAGCAGCCCCCAGGGCCTCCGCTATGGCTACACCTTC. Looking up the rest from reference TRBV5-1 and TRBJ1-2 gives the full variable domain: KAGVTQTPRYLIKTRGQQVTLSCSPISGHRSVSWYQQTPGQGLQFLFEYFSETQRNKGNFPGRFSGRQFSNSRSEMNVSTLELGDSALYLCASSPQGLRYGYTFGSGTRLTVV.

The chain combines TRBV12-5 with TRBJ2-2; D unclear. The CDR3 spans 15 residues. CDR1 and CDR2 from the germline V gene are LGHNT and FRNRAP. The V and J ends lost 2 bases and 0 bases respectively, with 7 bases between them. Written as DNA, the CDR3 is TGTGCTAGTGGTTTGTTTCGGGCGAACACCGGGGAGCTGTTTTTT. It codes for CASGLFRANTGELFF.

This chain joins TRBV7-6 and TRBJ1-1, with D tentatively TRBD1 (6 bases). Trimming pared 6 bases from V and 1 base from J, leaving 15 bases between. Germline V gives CDR1 SGHVS, CDR2 FNYEAQ. The CDR3 sequence is 15 residues long. CDR3 residues: CASRKVTGTNTEAFF. The CDR3 DNA sequence: TGTGCCAGCAGAAAGGTTACAGGGACGAACACTGAAGCTTTCTTT. The whole variable domain, remainder taken from reference TRBV7-6 and TRBJ1-1, is GAGVSQSPRYKVTKRGQDVALRCDPISGHVSLYWYRQALGQGPEFLTYFNYEAQQDKSGLPNDRFSAERPEGSISTLTIQRTEQRDSAMYRCASRKVTGTNTEAFFGQGTRLTVV.

This clone showed up just once. This chain links TRBV19 with TRBJ1-4, with 7 positions matching TRBD1. Germline V lookup: CDR1 LNHDA, CDR2 SQIVND (reference sequence). The CDR3 is 14 residues long. Germline trimming cut 6 bases from V and 4 bases from J; bases unmatched to any gene: 5. This CDR3 reads CASSPGQLNEKLFF. DNA for the CDR3: TGTGCCAGTAGCCCGGGACAGCTTAATGAAAAACTGTTTTTT.

This sequence joins TRBV7-2 and TRBJ1-2, with TRBD1 as a possible D gene (6 bases). This CDR3 is 14 amino acids long. Germline CDR1 reads SGHTA; CDR2 reads FQGNSA. V was shortened by 5 bases and J by 13 bases, with 23 bases between the two germline ends. The CDR3: CASSAAGALTNCTF. The CDR3 DNA follows: TGTGCCAGCAGCGCCGCGGGGGCCCTTACTAATTGCACCTTC.

To note about this clone: One end of the junction varies from germline; a read error may be responsible. The rearrangement joins TRBV6-5 to TRBJ2-1; TRBD2 agrees at 10 bases. Germline CDR1 and CDR2: MNHEY and SVGAGI. The CDR3 length is 13 residues. As DNA, the CDR3 is TGTGCCAGCAGCCACGGGACTAGCGCACCAGTTGTCTTC. Protein sequence: CASSHGTSAPVVF.

The CDR3 DNA is TGTGCCTGGACTGTAAGGCAGAGGTCTGGAAACACCATATATTTT. As protein: CAWTVRQRSGNTIYF. The rearrangement links TRBV30 to TRBJ1-3, with unresolved D. V was pared by 4 bases and J by 1 base, with 14 bases between. This CDR3 region has 15 residues. Germline CDR1 and CDR2: GTSNPN and SVGIG (reference sequence).